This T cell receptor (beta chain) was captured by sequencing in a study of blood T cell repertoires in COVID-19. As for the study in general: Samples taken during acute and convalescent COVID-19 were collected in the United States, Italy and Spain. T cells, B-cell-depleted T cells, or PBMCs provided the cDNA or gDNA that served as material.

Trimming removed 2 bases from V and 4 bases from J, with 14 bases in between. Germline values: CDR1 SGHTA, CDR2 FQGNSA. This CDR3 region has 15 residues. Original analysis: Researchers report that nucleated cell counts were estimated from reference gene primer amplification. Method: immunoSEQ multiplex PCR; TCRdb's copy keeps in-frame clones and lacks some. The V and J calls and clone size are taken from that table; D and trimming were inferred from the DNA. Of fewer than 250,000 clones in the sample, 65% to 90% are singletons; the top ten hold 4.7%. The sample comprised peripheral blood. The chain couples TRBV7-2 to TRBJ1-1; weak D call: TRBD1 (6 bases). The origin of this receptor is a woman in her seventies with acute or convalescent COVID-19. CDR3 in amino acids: CASSLTPGVSTEAFF. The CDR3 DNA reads TGTGCCAGCAGCTTAACCCCAGGGGTAAGCACTGAAGCTTTCTTT.